Listed below are T cell receptor beta chains from one sample, sequenced in a study of cytomegalovirus exposure and HLA in healthy donors. Data came from immunoSEQ multiplex PCR; TCRdb stores just in-frame clones and leaves some out. The data hold about 120,000 clones, with under 80% observed a single time. Sequences were obtained from PBMCs. Receptors were obtained from a man aged 60 to 75 in good health and CMV-seropositive. Both conserved end residues are part of each CDR3. A D gene is named only where the DNA matches it firmly. Rows give clone size only sometimes, using once, few, many, or a class for an expanded clone.

abundance: once
j_gene: TRBJ1-5
v_gene: TRBV19
d_gene: .
CDR3aa: CASKAERASQPQHF
CDR3nt: TGTGCCAGTAAGGCCGAGAGGGCCTCTCAGCCCCAGCATTTT

abundance: .
j_gene: TRBJ1-2
v_gene: TRBV30
d_gene: TRBD1
CDR3aa: CAWSVSGQGARGNYGYTF
CDR3nt: TGTGCCTGGAGTGTATCAGGGCAGGGGGCGCGGGGGAACTATGGCTACACCTTC

abundance: few
j_gene: TRBJ2-7
v_gene: TRBV29-1
d_gene: TRBD1
CDR3aa: CSVTGTGGQVHEQYF
CDR3nt: TGCAGCGTTACCGGGACAGGGGGTCAGGTACACGAGCAGTACTTC

abundance: .
j_gene: TRBJ1-4
v_gene: TRBV18
d_gene: .
CDR3aa: CASSSLNEKLFF
CDR3nt: TGTGCCAGCTCCTCTCTTAATGAAAAACTGTTTTTT

abundance: few
j_gene: TRBJ1-1
v_gene: TRBV19
d_gene: TRBD1
CDR3aa: CASSIVSGGLNTEAFF
CDR3nt: TGTGCCAGTAGTATAGTTTCAGGGGGGCTAAACACTGAAGCTTTCTTT

abundance: .
j_gene: TRBJ2-3
v_gene: TRBV5-1
d_gene: .
CDR3aa: CASSLGRETDTQYF
CDR3nt: TGCGCCAGCAGCCTAGGTCGAGAAACAGATACGCAGTATTTT

abundance: .
j_gene: TRBJ2-3
v_gene: TRBV10-1
d_gene: .
CDR3aa: CASSELQGTDTQYF
CDR3nt: TGCGCCAGCAGTGAGTTACAGGGAACAGATACGCAGTATTTT

abundance: .
j_gene: TRBJ1-1
v_gene: TRBV7-9
d_gene: TRBD1
CDR3aa: CASSAYRGTNTEAFF
CDR3nt: TGTGCCAGCAGCGCCTACAGGGGTACGAACACTGAAGCTTTCTTT

abundance: .
j_gene: TRBJ2-1
v_gene: TRBV7-9
d_gene: TRBD2
CDR3aa: CASSRLGTGGRGIYNEQFF
CDR3nt: TGTGCCAGCAGCCGACTGGGGACTGGCGGGAGGGGAATTTACAATGAGCAGTTCTTC

abundance: .
j_gene: TRBJ1-1
v_gene: TRBV18
d_gene: .
CDR3aa: CASSLQANTEAFF
CDR3nt: TGTGCCAGCTCACTCCAAGCGAACACTGAAGCTTTCTTT

abundance: few
j_gene: TRBJ1-2
v_gene: TRBV7-9
d_gene: TRBD1
CDR3aa: CASSREPGQGIGGYTF
CDR3nt: TGTGCCAGCAGCCGTGAACCGGGACAGGGTATCGGAGGCTACACCTTC

abundance: few
j_gene: TRBJ1-5
v_gene: TRBV6-1
d_gene: .
CDR3aa: CASSEKGEDQPQHF
CDR3nt: TGTGCCAGCAGTGAGAAAGGGGAGGATCAGCCCCAGCATTTT

abundance: .
j_gene: TRBJ2-1
v_gene: TRBV15
d_gene: TRBD2
CDR3aa: CATSRDGSWGGNEQFF
CDR3nt: TGTGCCACCAGCAGAGATGGATCATGGGGGGGCAATGAGCAGTTCTTC

abundance: few
j_gene: TRBJ1-1
v_gene: TRBV5-1
d_gene: .
CDR3aa: CASSLGGKPTEAFF
CDR3nt: TGCGCCAGCAGCTTGGGGGGCAAGCCCACTGAAGCTTTCTTT

abundance: few
j_gene: TRBJ1-6
v_gene: TRBV5-6
d_gene: .
CDR3aa: CASSLGASSYNSPLHF
CDR3nt: TGTGCCAGCAGCTTGGGCGCGAGCTCCTATAATTCACCCCTCCACTTT

abundance: .
j_gene: TRBJ2-1
v_gene: TRBV2
d_gene: .
CDR3aa: CASSALTGYNEQFF
CDR3nt: TGTGCCAGCAGTGCGCTAACAGGGTACAATGAGCAGTTCTTC

abundance: .
j_gene: TRBJ1-1
v_gene: TRBV7-9
d_gene: .
CDR3aa: CASSPDLNTEAFF
CDR3nt: TGTGCCAGCAGCCCCGACTTGAACACTGAAGCTTTCTTT

abundance: .
j_gene: TRBJ1-5
v_gene: TRBV5-6
d_gene: .
CDR3aa: CASSLAGIFGGSNQPQHF
CDR3nt: TGTGCCAGCAGCTTGGCCGGTATCTTCGGGGGGAGCAATCAGCCCCAGCATTTT

abundance: few
j_gene: TRBJ2-7
v_gene: TRBV11-2
d_gene: TRBD1
CDR3aa: CASSSRGGGQGAHEQYF
CDR3nt: TGTGCCAGCAGCTCCAGGGGTGGGGGACAGGGGGCCCACGAGCAGTACTTC

abundance: few
j_gene: TRBJ1-2
v_gene: TRBV5-6
d_gene: .
CDR3aa: CASSLAGRPLYTF
CDR3nt: TGTGCCAGCAGCTTGGCAGGGCGCCCCCTTTACACCTTC

abundance: .
j_gene: TRBJ1-2
v_gene: TRBV30
d_gene: .
CDR3aa: CAWSRRYSGYGYTF
CDR3nt: TGTGCCTGGAGTCGACGGTACAGTGGCTATGGCTACACCTTC

abundance: .
j_gene: TRBJ2-5
v_gene: TRBV7-3
d_gene: .
CDR3aa: CASSPGGFNDQETQYF
CDR3nt: TGTGCCAGCAGCCCTGGGGGCTTCAACGACCAAGAGACCCAGTACTTC

abundance: .
j_gene: TRBJ1-4
v_gene: TRBV15
d_gene: .
CDR3aa: CATSRDARVYEKLFF
CDR3nt: TGTGCCACCAGCAGAGATGCCAGGGTATACGAAAAACTGTTTTTT

abundance: .
j_gene: TRBJ2-1
v_gene: TRBV29-1
d_gene: .
CDR3aa: CSVEWAGREQFF
CDR3nt: TGCAGCGTTGAGTGGGCAGGGAGGGAGCAGTTCTTC

abundance: .
j_gene: TRBJ1-3
v_gene: TRBV2
d_gene: .
CDR3aa: CASSGRISLSGNTIYF
CDR3nt: TGTGCCAGCAGTGGGAGAATAAGTCTCTCTGGAAACACCATATATTTT

abundance: once
j_gene: TRBJ1-2
v_gene: TRBV6-5
d_gene: TRBD1
CDR3aa: CASSPYPGQGYGYTF
CDR3nt: TGTGCCAGCAGTCCCTACCCCGGACAGGGCTATGGCTACACCTTC

abundance: .
j_gene: TRBJ1-5
v_gene: TRBV18
d_gene: .
CDR3aa: CASSPPGQGYNQPQHF
CDR3nt: TGTGCCAGCTCACCACCGGGGCAGGGCTACAATCAGCCCCAGCATTTT

abundance: .
j_gene: TRBJ2-2
v_gene: TRBV4-1
d_gene: .
CDR3aa: CASSQREGDTGELFF
CDR3nt: TGCGCCAGCAGCCAAAGGGAGGGGGATACTGGGGAGCTGTTTTTT

abundance: .
j_gene: TRBJ2-1
v_gene: TRBV6-1
d_gene: TRBD1
CDR3aa: CASSQPDREQFF
CDR3nt: TGTGCCAGCTCACAACCCGACAGGGAACAGTTCTTC

abundance: once
j_gene: TRBJ2-4
v_gene: TRBV7-3
d_gene: .
CDR3aa: CASSLRSAGQKYF
CDR3nt: TGTGCCAGCAGCTTAAGGAGTGCGGGACAGAAGTACTTC

abundance: .
j_gene: TRBJ2-3
v_gene: TRBV6-1
d_gene: .
CDR3aa: CASSPNTDTQYF
CDR3nt: TGTGCCAGCAGTCCCAACACAGATACGCAGTATTTT

abundance: .
j_gene: TRBJ1-1
v_gene: TRBV7-9
d_gene: .
CDR3aa: CSSTREALTEAFF
CDR3nt: TGTTCCAGCACCCGGGAAGCCCTCACTGAAGCTTTCTTT

abundance: .
j_gene: TRBJ1-4
v_gene: TRBV9
d_gene: .
CDR3aa: CASSPGGQGRDGKLFF
CDR3nt: TGTGCCAGCAGCCCCGGTGGTCAGGGCCGAGACGGAAAACTGTTTTTT

abundance: .
j_gene: TRBJ1-2
v_gene: TRBV29-1
d_gene: TRBD1
CDR3aa: CSVDRDSRGYTF
CDR3nt: TGCAGCGTTGACAGGGACAGTAGAGGCTACACCTTC

abundance: .
j_gene: TRBJ2-1
v_gene: TRBV5-1
d_gene: TRBD2
CDR3aa: CASSLAASYNEQFF
CDR3nt: TGCGCCAGCTCGCTAGCGGCCTCCTACAATGAGCAGTTCTTC

abundance: .
j_gene: TRBJ1-1
v_gene: TRBV10-1
d_gene: .
CDR3aa: CASSESKGRVAEAFF
CDR3nt: TGCGCCAGCAGTGAGTCAAAAGGCCGGGTCGCTGAAGCTTTCTTT

abundance: .
j_gene: TRBJ2-7
v_gene: TRBV5-1
d_gene: .
CDR3aa: CASSLVPGDYEQYF
CDR3nt: TGCGCCAGCAGCTTGGTGCCAGGGGACTACGAGCAGTACTTC

abundance: .
j_gene: TRBJ1-2
v_gene: TRBV5-1
d_gene: .
CDR3aa: CANLTGPLGYTF
CDR3nt: TGCGCCAATCTGACAGGCCCTCTAGGCTACACCTTC

abundance: .
j_gene: TRBJ2-5
v_gene: TRBV10-3
d_gene: .
CDR3aa: CAISEQAVETQYF
CDR3nt: TGTGCCATCAGTGAACAAGCGGTGGAGACCCAGTACTTC

abundance: few
j_gene: TRBJ2-1
v_gene: TRBV7-6
d_gene: .
CDR3aa: CASSSNRDNEQFF
CDR3nt: TGTGCCAGCAGCTCTAACAGAGACAATGAGCAGTTCTTC

abundance: .
j_gene: TRBJ1-6
v_gene: TRBV27
d_gene: .
CDR3aa: CASSLAGVYNSPLHF
CDR3nt: TGTGCCAGCAGTTTAGCCGGGGTTTATAATTCACCCCTCCACTTT